This T cell receptor beta chain was identified in a study of identical twins. This clonotype was picked up a small number of times. This CDR3 contains 19 residues. V lost 0 bases, J lost 9 bases, and 27 bases lay in between. Germline loops: CDR1 LNHNV, CDR2 YYDKDF (reference sequence). Via MiXCR, TCRdb re-called the 5' RACE reads, giving one row per CDR3 protein. Of about 720,000 distinct CDR3 sequences listed, around 8.6% were seen once; the top ten hold 0.75% to 1%. These data were also filed under a second study, of yellow fever vaccine responses in identical twins.

The source is a woman aged 18-35 years in good health. Sequenced material: PBMCs. The rearrangement links TRBV15 to TRBJ2-1; tentatively, D is TRBD1 or TRBD2 (5 bases each). CDR3 loop: CATSRDPPYGDPDLCEQFF. The CDR3 coding sequence is TGTGCCACCAGCAGAGATCCCCCCTATGGGGACCCTGACCTGTGTGAGCAGTTCTTC.